Shown below are 17 T cell receptor beta chains from a single sample sequenced in a study of T cell clonality in common variable immunodeficiency. Generated by immunoSEQ multiplex PCR, the TCRdb table keeps only in-frame clones and is missing some. The repertoire has about 37,000 clones, none seen only once; the ten largest take roughly 3%. The sequencing input was peripheral blood mononuclear cells. The receptors derive from a person between 18 and 75 years old in good health.

This clone was recorded at least ten times. The CDR3 extends 3 residues past the end of the read, so its final part is completed from the germline J gene. The rearrangement links TRBV5-4 to TRBJ1-2; 7 positions agree with TRBD1. Unmatched junction bases numbered 2, after V lost 4 bases and J lost 2 bases. The CDR3 is 13 amino acids. Germline V gene sequence: CDR1 SGHNT, CDR2 YYREEE (reference sequence). CDR3 DNA (partial): TGTGCCAGCAGCCCGGACAGGAACTATGGC. Its translation: CASSPDRNYG. The whole CDR3 sequence reads CASSPDRNYGYTF.

At least ten counts were recorded for this clone. The read finishes 3 residues shy of the CDR3 end, and the germline J gene is used to complete it. The chain couples TRBV28 to TRBJ2-4; 7 bases match TRBD2. Germline V gene sequence: CDR1 MDHEN, CDR2 SYDVKM. V was pared by 3 bases and J by 1 base, with 0 bases of the junction left unmatched. CDR3 length: 14 residues. This chain's CDR3 is CASSFGGAKNIQYF. CDR3 bases read: TGTGCCAGCAGTTTCGGGGGGGCCAAAAACATT.

In this sample, this clone turned up many times. The read is 3 residues too short to cover the CDR3 end, so that end is filled in from the germline J gene. The V call is TRBV18, the J call TRBJ2-3; 7 bases are a match to TRBD2. From germline, CDR1 is KGHSH and CDR2 LQKENI. Trimming removed 3 bases from V and 6 bases from J; junction bases left unmatched: 12. The CDR3 has 16 residues. The CDR3 spells CASSPTGTTKSDTQYF. The sequenced part of the CDR3 DNA is TGTGCCAGCTCACCCACCGGGACTACGAAATCGGATACG.

This clone was seen many times. The DNA ends 3 residues before the CDR3 does, and the rest of the CDR3 is filled in from the germline J gene. The chain recombines TRBV2 with TRBJ2-4; 9 positions match TRBD1. Germline V gene lookup returns CDR1 SNHLY and CDR2 FYNNEI. With 4 bases clipped from V and 2 bases from J, the junction kept 9 bases outside the gene matches. The CDR3 has 17 amino acids. The DNA read from the CDR3 is TGTGCCAGCAGTGGGACAGGGGTCTCCTCTCCCAAAAACATT. Translation gives CASSGTGVSSPKNI. The whole CDR3 protein is CASSGTGVSSPKNIQYF.

This clone was detected many times. The DNA ends 3 residues before the CDR3 does, and the rest of the CDR3 is filled in from the germline J gene. This chain joins TRBV11-2 and TRBJ1-2, with a weak D call TRBD1 (6 bases). Deletions cut 5 bases from V and 4 bases from J, with 17 bases between. CDR1 and CDR2 (germline): SGHAT, FQNNGV. This CDR3 has 15 residues. Incomplete CDR3 DNA: TGTGCCAGCAGCCGAACAGGGTCACTGCTCTATGGC. Translation gives CASSRTGSLLYG. The complete CDR3 reads CASSRTGSLLYGYTF.

By share of the sample, this clone is medium-sized. The read halts 3 residues ahead of the CDR3 end, with the missing end drawn from the germline J gene. This chain connects TRBV2 to TRBJ2-5; D remains ambiguous. The CDR3 is 15 amino acids. Germline V gene data show CDR1 as SNHLY and CDR2 as FYNNEI. Trimming pared 1 base from V and 2 bases from J, leaving 11 bases between. The sequenced CDR3 bases are TGTGCCAGCAGTGAAGAGGCAGGTTGGCAAGAGACC. This gives the protein CASSEEAGWQET. The entire CDR3 sequence reads CASSEEAGWQETQYF.

Many counts were recorded for this clone. The read finishes 3 residues shy of the CDR3 end, and the germline J gene is used to complete it. The V and J genes are TRBV2 and TRBJ1-6, with TRBD1 as a possible D gene (6 bases). The CDR3 has 13 amino acids. Germline lookup yields CDR1 SNHLY and CDR2 FYNNEI. V lost 6 bases and J lost 7, with 10 bases in between. The DNA read from the CDR3 is TGTGCCAGCAGCTCTACAGGGAATTCACCC. Translation: CASSSTGNSP. The CDR3 in full is CASSSTGNSPLHF.

This clone was observed at least ten times. The CDR3 is cut off 3 residues early in the read; its end comes from the germline J gene. The chain carries TRBV7-9 and TRBJ1-1, with unresolved D. The CDR3 consists of 14 residues. V was trimmed by 2 bases and J by 4 bases, leaving 11 bases between them. CDR1 SEHNR and CDR2 FQNEAQ come from the germline V gene (reference sequence). The CDR3 bases that were read are TGTGCCAGCAGCTTACCCCTGGCAAGCACTGAA. Translated: CASSLPLASTE. The CDR3 as a whole reads CASSLPLASTEAFF.

Many counts were recorded for this clone. The read terminates 3 residues before the CDR3 end, so the remaining end is supplied by the germline J gene. The V call is TRBV28, the J call TRBJ2-7, with TRBD1 matching over 7 bases. From germline, CDR1 is MDHEN and CDR2 SYDVKM. This CDR3 spans 15 amino acids. The V and J ends lost 7 bases and 3 bases, in that order; junction bases with no gene match: 12. The sequenced CDR3 bases are TGTGCCAGCACCCGACAGGGTTCCATCAACTACGAG. Protein: CASTRQGSINYE. The CDR3 reads in full as CASTRQGSINYEQYF.

This clone appeared many times. Read data end 3 residues before the CDR3 end; the end is taken from the germline J gene. The chain has TRBV7-8 and TRBJ2-1, with D maybe TRBD1 (6 bases). Trimming stripped 4 bases from V and 7 bases from J, with 14 bases between. The CDR3 has 14 amino acids. Germline V gene lookup returns CDR1 SGHVS and CDR2 FQNEAQ. The CDR3 DNA, read in part, is TGTGCCAGCAGCTCCTGGACAGTAGGAAATGAG. It codes for CASSSWTVGNE. The CDR3 reads in full as CASSSWTVGNEQFF.

Ten or more counts support this clone. The read ends 3 residues shy of where the CDR3 ends; the end is completed using the germline J gene. V gene TRBV7-2 combines with J gene TRBJ2-7, with D possibly being TRBD2 (6 bases). The V gene lost 4 bases and the J gene lost 6 bases, with 16 bases spanning the gap. CDR1 is SGHTA, CDR2 FQGNSA, per germline. The CDR3 totals 14 residues. The CDR3 region is CASSYQNGGTEQYF. CDR3 bases read: TGTGCCAGCAGCTACCAGAACGGGGGTACCGAG.

This clone occurred many times. The sequenced fragment ends 3 residues before the CDR3 boundary, so the rest is inferred from the germline J gene. This chain joins TRBV20-1 and TRBJ2-3, with D unclear. Trimming took 0 bases from V and 0 from J, leaving 16 bases between them. The CDR3 runs to 17 residues. Germline V gene sequence: CDR1 DFQATT, CDR2 SNEGSKA (reference sequence). The CDR3 loop is CSARDLLAIESTDTQYF. The CDR3 bases that were read are TGCAGTGCTAGAGATCTCTTGGCAATCGAAAGCACAGATACG.

This clone has at least ten counts. The missing CDR3 end, 3 residues past where the read stops, is filled in from the germline J gene. The chain joins TRBV4-1 to TRBJ2-5; 12 nucleotides line up with TRBD1. The CDR3 is 16 residues long. Germline trimming cut 0 bases from V and 5 bases from J; bases unmatched to any gene: 4. CDR1 and CDR2 (germline): MGHRA, YSYEKL. Partial CDR3 DNA: TGCGCCAGCAGCCAAGACGGGGACAGGGGGCTGGAGACC. Translation gives CASSQDGDRGLET. The entire CDR3 is CASSQDGDRGLETQYF.

This clone was counted ten times or more. The read falls 3 residues short of the CDR3 end, and the missing part is taken from the germline J gene. V is TRBV19 and J is TRBJ2-4, with TRBD2 matching 13 bases. V lost 5 bases, J lost 9 bases, and 13 bases stayed unmatched. The CDR3 is made up of 17 amino acids. Germline V gives CDR1 LNHDA, CDR2 SQIVND (reference sequence). The sequenced part of the CDR3 DNA is TGTGCCAGTAGTCCTCTCGGGACTAGCGGGATCATTCGCATT. Its translation: CASSPLGTSGIIRI. The entire CDR3 reads CASSPLGTSGIIRIQYF. The full variable domain, rest sourced from reference TRBV19 and TRBJ2-4, is DGGITQSPKYLFRKEGQNVTLSCEQNLNHDAMYWYRQDPGQGLRLIYYSQIVNDFQKGDIAEGYSVSREKKESFPLTVTSAQKNPTAFYLCASSPLGTSGIIRIQYFGAGTRLSVL.

This clone was detected ten times or more. The CDR3 extends 3 residues past the end of the read, so its final part is completed from the germline J gene. The chain couples TRBV19 to TRBJ1-6, with D maybe TRBD1 (5 bases). V was trimmed by 7 bases and J by 0 bases, leaving 16 bases between them. Germline CDR1 is LNHDA and CDR2 is SQIVND (reference sequence). The CDR3 spans 17 residues. CDR3 bases read: TGTGCCAGTAAGGTGTCAGGACAAAGCTCCTATAATTCACCC. This codes for CASKVSGQSSYNSP. From start to end, the CDR3 is CASKVSGQSSYNSPLHF.

This clone has at least ten counts. The sequenced fragment ends 3 residues before the CDR3 boundary, so the rest is inferred from the germline J gene. V and J are TRBV19 and TRBJ2-7; 9 positions match TRBD2. The CDR3 has 16 residues. The germline V gene encodes CDR1 LNHDA and CDR2 SQIVND (reference sequence). The V gene end was trimmed by 2 bases and the J gene end by 6 bases; junction bases not matched to a gene: 11. The CDR3 bases that were read are TGTGCCAGTAGTATACCCTCGCATAGCGGGGGCCTCGAG. Translated: CASSIPSHSGGLE. The CDR3 as a whole reads CASSIPSHSGGLEQYF. The full variable domain, its missing parts supplied by reference TRBV19 and TRBJ2-7, is DGGITQSPKYLFRKEGQNVTLSCEQNLNHDAMYWYRQDPGQGLRLIYYSQIVNDFQKGDIAEGYSVSREKKESFPLTVTSAQKNPTAFYLCASSIPSHSGGLEQYFGPGTRLTVT.

This clone has a count of ten or more. The read halts 3 residues ahead of the CDR3 end, with the missing end drawn from the germline J gene. The chain joins TRBV5-4 to TRBJ2-3; 9 bases are shared with TRBD2. This CDR3 is 16 amino acids long. After removal of 5 bases from V and 2 bases from J, the junction contained 9 bases not matched to a gene. Germline loops: CDR1 SGHNT, CDR2 YYREEE (reference sequence). The CDR3: CASSPDSGGSTDTQYF. Incomplete CDR3 DNA: TGTGCCAGCAGTCCGGATAGCGGGGGATCCACAGATACG.